The rows below give T cell receptor beta chains drawn from one sample of a study of blood T cell repertoires in COVID-19. Produced via immunoSEQ multiplex PCR; TCRdb's table is partial and in-frame only. The sample has under 45,000 clones; around three quarters are singletons. Sequenced: peripheral blood. The receptors shown here come from a man aged 80 or over with acute or convalescent COVID-19. Each CDR3 is given with its conserved first and last residue. A D gene is named only where the DNA matches it firmly. Clone sizes are given selectively: once, few, many, or a class where the clone is expanded.

D gene | J gene | clone size | V gene | CDR3 protein | CDR3 DNA
TRBD2 | TRBJ2-1 | - | TRBV28 | CASSLRTSGRVFFNEQFF | TGTGCCAGCAGTCTGCGGACTAGCGGGAGAGTTTTTTTCAATGAGCAGTTCTTC
- | TRBJ1-2 | - | TRBV2 | CASTRGAGTFSNYGYTF | TGTGCCAGCACCCGGGGGGCAGGGACTTTTTCTAACTATGGCTACACCTTC
TRBD1 | TRBJ1-6 | - | TRBV5-5 | CASSLMGQGNSPLHF | TGTGCCAGCAGCTTGATGGGACAGGGTAATTCACCCCTCCACTTT
- | TRBJ2-5 | - | TRBV5-4 | CASSPQGGETQYF | TGTGCCAGCAGCCCGCAGGGGGGAGAGACCCAGTACTTC
- | TRBJ1-1 | - | TRBV19 | CASRDPGKNTEAFF | TGTGCCAGTAGAGACCCAGGAAAGAACACTGAAGCTTTCTTT
TRBD2 | TRBJ2-5 | - | TRBV4-1 | CASTLAGGPGKETQYF | TGCGCCAGCACATTAGCGGGGGGGCCCGGGAAAGAGACCCAGTACTTC
- | TRBJ2-1 | many | TRBV30 | CAWGGVGWEQFF | TGTGCCTGGGGGGGAGTGGGCTGGGAGCAGTTCTTC
- | TRBJ1-3 | - | TRBV18 | CASSPTTTQLGNTIYF | TGTGCCAGCTCACCCACAACCACCCAACTAGGGAACACCATATATTTT
TRBD2 | TRBJ2-7 | - | TRBV6-1 | CASSEGLAGIEQYF | TGTGCCAGCAGTGAGGGACTAGCGGGGATCGAGCAGTACTTC
- | TRBJ1-1 | - | TRBV24-1 | CATSELDRSNTEAFF | TGTGCCACCAGTGAGTTGGACAGATCGAACACTGAAGCTTTCTTT
TRBD2 | TRBJ2-3 | - | TRBV18 | CASSPRTSGGADTQYF | TGTGCCAGCTCACCGCGGACTAGCGGGGGCGCAGATACGCAGTATTTT